A selection of T cell receptor beta chains follows, all from one sample in a study of blood T cell repertoires in COVID-19. Clones were read by immunoSEQ multiplex PCR, and TCRdb kept only the in-frame ones, dropping some. The repertoire has about 58,000 clones, 75% to 90% of them found once; the top ten carry 6.5% to 8.5%. Sequences were obtained from peripheral blood. These receptor sequences come from a woman between 65 and 79 years old with active COVID-19. The CDR3 runs from the conserved cysteine through the conserved F or W. D genes are given only for firm matches. Size is stated for part of the rows, as once, few or many counts, or as a class when the clone is expanded.

cdr3_aa cdr3_nt j_call clone_size d_call v_call
CASSQDPGENTEAFF TGTGCCAGCAGCCAAGATCCAGGGGAGAACACTGAAGCTTTCTTT TRBJ1-1 NA NA TRBV3-1/TRBV3-2
CASSERVEEKLFF TGTGCCAGCAGTGAAAGAGTTGAGGAAAAACTGTTTTTT TRBJ1-4 NA NA TRBV25-1
CASSGTPRLVDTQYF TGTGCCAGCAGTGGAACCCCTAGACTAGTGGATACGCAGTATTTT TRBJ2-3 NA NA TRBV2
CASKLPSRGDQPQHF TGTGCCAGTAAACTACCCTCCAGGGGTGATCAGCCCCAGCATTTT TRBJ1-5 NA NA TRBV19
CASSSWTDSEQFF TGTGCCAGCAGCTCATGGACAGATTCTGAGCAGTTCTTC TRBJ2-1 once NA TRBV5-6
CASSYGTDYGYTF TGTGCCAGCAGTTACGGGACAGATTATGGCTACACCTTC TRBJ1-2 NA TRBD1 TRBV6-6
CASSSDRASTEAFF TGCGCCAGCAGCTCTGACAGGGCTAGCACTGAAGCTTTCTTT TRBJ1-1 NA TRBD1 TRBV5-1
CASSLRGYGNQPQHF TGTGCCAGCAGCCTGCGGGGTTACGGCAATCAGCCCCAGCATTTT TRBJ1-5 NA NA TRBV5-8
CSASWDREQPQHF TGCAGTGCTAGTTGGGACAGGGAACAGCCCCAGCATTTT TRBJ1-5 NA TRBD1 TRBV20-1
CATSDPRGIVETQYF TGTGCCACCAGTGACCCCAGGGGGATTGTGGAGACCCAGTACTTC TRBJ2-5 NA TRBD1 TRBV24-1
CASSPITREAETQYF TGTGCCAGCAGCCCCATAACCCGGGAAGCGGAGACCCAGTACTTC TRBJ2-5 once NA TRBV3-1/TRBV3-2
CAILAQMSGELFF TGTGCCATCCTAGCGCAAATGAGCGGGGAGCTGTTTTTT TRBJ2-2 once NA TRBV10-3
CASSFSPGPHYGYTF TGTGCCAGCAGTTTTTCCCCAGGGCCCCACTATGGCTACACCTTC TRBJ1-2 NA NA TRBV28
CASNDPGTGYHHEQYF TGTGCCAGCAATGACCCCGGGACAGGGTATCACCACGAGCAGTACTTC TRBJ2-7 NA TRBD1 TRBV9
CASSLGQGDMNEQFF TGTGCCAGCAGCCTCGGACAGGGGGATATGAATGAGCAGTTCTTC TRBJ2-1 NA TRBD1 TRBV7-9
CATSRDLPVSYEQYF TGTGCCACCAGCAGAGATTTGCCGGTCTCCTACGAGCAGTACTTC TRBJ2-7 NA NA TRBV15
CASSLGLDTDTQYF TGTGCCAGCAGCTTAGGACTAGACACAGATACGCAGTATTTT TRBJ2-3 NA NA TRBV7-2
CASSSLTVREKLFF TGTGCCAGCAGCTCCCTGACAGTCCGAGAAAAACTGTTTTTT TRBJ1-4 NA NA TRBV5-4
CASSLAGGPYEQYF TGTGCCAGCAGCTTAGCGGGAGGGCCCTACGAGCAGTACTTC TRBJ2-7 NA TRBD2 TRBV5-6